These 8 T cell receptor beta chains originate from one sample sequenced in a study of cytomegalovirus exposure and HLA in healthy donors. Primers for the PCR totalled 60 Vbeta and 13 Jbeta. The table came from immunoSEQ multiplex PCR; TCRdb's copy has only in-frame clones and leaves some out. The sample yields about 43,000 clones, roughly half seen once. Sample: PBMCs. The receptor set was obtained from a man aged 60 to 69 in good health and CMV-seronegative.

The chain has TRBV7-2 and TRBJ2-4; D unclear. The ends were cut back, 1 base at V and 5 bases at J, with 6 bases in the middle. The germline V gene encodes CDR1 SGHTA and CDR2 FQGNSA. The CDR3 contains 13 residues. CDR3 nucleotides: TGTGCCAGCAGCTTAGGTCAGGAAAACATTCAGTACTTC. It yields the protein CASSLGQENIQYF. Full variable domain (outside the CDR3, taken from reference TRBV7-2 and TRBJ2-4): GAGVSQSPSNKVTEKGKDVELRCDPISGHTALYWYRQSLGQGLEFLIYFQGNSAPDKSGLPSDRFSAERTGGSVSTLTIQRTQQEDSAVYLCASSLGQENIQYFGAGTRLSVL.

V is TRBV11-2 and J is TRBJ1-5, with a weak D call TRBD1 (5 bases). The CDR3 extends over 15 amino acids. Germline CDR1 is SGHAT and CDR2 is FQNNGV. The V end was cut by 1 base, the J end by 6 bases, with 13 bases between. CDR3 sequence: CASSLVVTGSQPQHF. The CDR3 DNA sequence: TGTGCCAGCAGCTTAGTAGTAACAGGCAGTCAGCCCCAGCATTTT.

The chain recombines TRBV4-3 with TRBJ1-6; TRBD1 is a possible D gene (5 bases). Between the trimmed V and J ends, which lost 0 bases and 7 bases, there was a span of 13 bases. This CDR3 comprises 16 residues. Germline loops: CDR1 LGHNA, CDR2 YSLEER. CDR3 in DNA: TGCGCCAGCAGCCAAGAATCGGCCTGGGGCAATTCACCCCTCCACTTT. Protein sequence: CASSQESAWGNSPLHF.

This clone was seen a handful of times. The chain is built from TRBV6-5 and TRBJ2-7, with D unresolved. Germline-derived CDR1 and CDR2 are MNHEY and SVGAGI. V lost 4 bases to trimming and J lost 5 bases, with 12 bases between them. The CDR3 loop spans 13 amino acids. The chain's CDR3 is CASSFRPRNEQYF. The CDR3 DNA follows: TGTGCCAGCAGTTTCCGCCCGAGGAACGAGCAGTACTTC.

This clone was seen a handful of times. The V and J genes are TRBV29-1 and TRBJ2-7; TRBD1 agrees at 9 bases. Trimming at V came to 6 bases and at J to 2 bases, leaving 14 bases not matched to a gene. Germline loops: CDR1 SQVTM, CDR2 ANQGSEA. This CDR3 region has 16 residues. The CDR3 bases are TGCAGCGTCCGCTCGACGGGCAGACAGGGGGCCTACGAGCAGTACTTC. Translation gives CSVRSTGRQGAYEQYF.

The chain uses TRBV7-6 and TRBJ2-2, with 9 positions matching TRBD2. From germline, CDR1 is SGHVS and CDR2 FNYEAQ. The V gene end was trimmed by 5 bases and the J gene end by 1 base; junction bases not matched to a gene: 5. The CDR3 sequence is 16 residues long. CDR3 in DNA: TGTGCCAGCAGCCGGACTAGCGCCCGGAACACCGGGGAGCTGTTTTTT. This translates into CASSRTSARNTGELFF.

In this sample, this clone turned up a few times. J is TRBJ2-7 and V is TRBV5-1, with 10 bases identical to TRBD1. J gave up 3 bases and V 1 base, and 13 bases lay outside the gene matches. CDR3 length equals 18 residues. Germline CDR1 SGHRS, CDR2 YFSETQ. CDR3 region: CASSLYGGRGQGLYEQYF. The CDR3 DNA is TGCGCCAGCAGCTTGTACGGGGGGCGGGGACAGGGGCTCTACGAGCAGTACTTC.

The CDR3 loop reads CASSRTGRGYTF. Written as DNA, the CDR3 is TGTGCCAGCAGCCGGACAGGCCGGGGCTACACCTTC. V is TRBV7-9 and J is TRBJ1-2, with 7 nucleotides matching TRBD1. This CDR3 is 12 amino acids long. CDR1 is SEHNR, CDR2 FQNEAQ, per germline (reference sequence). The V and J ends lost 5 bases and 8 bases, in that order; junction bases with no gene match: 5. The full variable domain, rest sourced from reference TRBV7-9 and TRBJ1-2, is DTGVSQNPRHKITKRGQNVTFRCDPISEHNRLYWYRQTLGQGPEFLTYFQNEAQLEKSRLLSDRFSAERPKGSFSTLEIQRTEQGDSAMYLCASSRTGRGYTFGSGTRLTVV.